This T cell receptor (beta chain) was sequenced during a study of T cell responses to AZD1222 COVID-19 vaccine. The wider study: The analysis combined second doses at about 4 or about 12 weeks.

Details on this clone: Its antigen is still unknown.

Study outcomes and limitations: Nearly half of spike-specific TCRs reportedly target variant regions that are unmutated in the B.1.351 and B.1.1.7 variants. With two AZD1222 doses given, Spike-specific TCR breadth and depth both rose. White British ancestry dominated among donors, who included more females, and clonal diversity was possibly underestimated.

V shed 3 bases and J shed 7 bases, with 22 bases lying between them. Germline V gene sequence: CDR1 SGHDT, CDR2 YYEEEE. The CDR3 contains 17 residues. This table comes from immunoSEQ multiplex PCR, and its TCRdb copy is limited to in-frame clones, with some not included. This sample has roughly 150,000 clones; 80% to 90% occur once, and the top ten carry about 5%. The genes are TRBV5-6 and TRBJ2-2; D is unresolved. This receptor was obtained from an adult in good health. The material was peripheral blood, obtained on day 0 of AZD1222 vaccination. CDR3 residues: CASSSLRAAGLDGELFF. The DNA for the CDR3 is TGTGCCAGCAGCTCTTTAAGGGCGGCCGGGCTAGACGGGGAGCTGTTTTTT.